The subject of this entry is one TCR beta chain. The antigen remains unidentified. The junction does not match germline at one end; this may be a read error. The CDR3 consists of 15 residues. Looked up from germline, CDR1 is MDHEN and CDR2 is SYDVKM. This sample is part of a study of blood T cells in healthy people across ages. Broader study findings: Lack of knowledge of donor CMV status possibly confounded expanded clonotype changes.

With a J-beta primer mix and a sample-barcoded 5' primer, a second PCR ran about 6 to 11 cycles. The template-switch adaptor was a 5' adaptor with 12 random nucleotides. It tagged each cDNA molecule. TCRdb re-derived calls from the 5' RACE reads in MiXCR, one entry per CDR3 protein. The sample lists approximately 780,000 distinct CDR3 sequences; around 25% were seen once. The same sample was also studied in work on T cells of mothers and their children.

The sequence was collected from a boy under 18 in good health. V and J are TRBV28 and TRBJ2-5; 7 bases align to TRBD2. The sample consisted of blood. The DNA of the CDR3 is TGTGCCAGCAGTTTATATAGACTAGCTCAAGGGACCCAGTACTTC. Residues: CASSLYRLAQGTQYF.